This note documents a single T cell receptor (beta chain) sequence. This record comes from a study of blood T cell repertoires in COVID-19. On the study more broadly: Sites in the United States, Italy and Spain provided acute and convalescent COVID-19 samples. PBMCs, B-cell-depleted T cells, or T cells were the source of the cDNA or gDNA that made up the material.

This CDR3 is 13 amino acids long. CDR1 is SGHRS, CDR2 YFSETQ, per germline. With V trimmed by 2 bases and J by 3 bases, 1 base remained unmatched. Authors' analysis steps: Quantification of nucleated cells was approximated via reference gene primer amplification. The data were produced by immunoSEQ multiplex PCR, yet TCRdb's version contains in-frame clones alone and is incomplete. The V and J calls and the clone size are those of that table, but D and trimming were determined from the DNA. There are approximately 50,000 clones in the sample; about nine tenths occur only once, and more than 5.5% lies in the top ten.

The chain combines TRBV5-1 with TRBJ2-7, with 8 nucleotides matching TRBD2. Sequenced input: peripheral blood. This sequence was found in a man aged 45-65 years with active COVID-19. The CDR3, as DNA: TGCGCCAGCAGCTTAACTAGCGGCTACGAGCAGTACTTC. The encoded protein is CASSLTSGYEQYF.